This T cell receptor (beta chain) was captured in a study of cytomegalovirus exposure and HLA in healthy donors. 60 Vbeta and 13 Jbeta primers were used in PCR. Source study methods: About 10 million shared chains were among the 60 million to 80 million unique TCR beta chains that a later analysis counted. Sequencing was performed with immunoSEQ multiplex PCR; in TCRdb, only in-frame clones are kept and a portion is missing. Clone size and V and J calls were adopted from that table, with D and trimming inferred from the DNA. The sample shows 200,000 to 250,000 clones, more than 65% of them seen only once. The germline CDR1 and CDR2 sequences are LGHNA and YNFKEQ. The V end lost 4 bases, the J end lost 4 bases, and 10 bases lay between the germline ends. CDR3 length: 13 residues.

The sample taken for sequencing was PBMCs. The V and J genes are TRBV4-2 and TRBJ1-1, with D uncertain. The clonotype comes from a man younger than 30 in good health and CMV-seronegative. DNA for the CDR3: TGTGCCAGCAGCCCCCCGGGTACCACTGAAGCTTTCTTT. Protein product: CASSPPGTTEAFF.